This T cell receptor beta chain was recovered during a study of cytomegalovirus exposure and HLA in healthy donors. The primer mix had 60 Vbeta and 13 Jbeta primers. Only in-frame clones appear in the TCRdb table, and some are missing; sequencing was by immunoSEQ multiplex PCR. The sample records fewer than 200,000 clones, about 75% being singletons. Concerning this clone: Its antigen is undetermined.

Findings of the study overall: An assumption of roughly uniform sequencing depth across donors underlay the presence/absence analyses.

The germline V gene encodes CDR1 SGHNT and CDR2 YYREEE (reference sequence). V was shortened by 0 bases and J by 7 bases, with 10 bases between the two germline ends. The CDR3 spans 13 residues. This chain links TRBV5-4 with TRBJ1-2, with D possibly being TRBD1 (6 bases). The sequence was obtained from a woman aged 50 to 60 in good health and CMV-seropositive. Material for sequencing was PBMCs. The CDR3 here is CASSLGIQGGYTF. The CDR3 coding sequence is TGTGCCAGCAGCTTGGGAATACAGGGTGGCTACACCTTC.